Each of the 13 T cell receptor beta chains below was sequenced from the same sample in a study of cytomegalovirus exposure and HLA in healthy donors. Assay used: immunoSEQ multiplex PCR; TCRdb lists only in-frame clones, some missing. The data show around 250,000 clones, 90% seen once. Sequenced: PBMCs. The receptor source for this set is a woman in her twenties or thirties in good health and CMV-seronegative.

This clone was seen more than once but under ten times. In DNA, the CDR3 is TGTGCCAGCAGTGAACGGAGGCAGGCAGGCGCCTACGAGCAGTACTTC. This codes for CASSERRQAGAYEQYF. The chain joins TRBV6-1 to TRBJ2-7, with D tentatively TRBD2 (5 bases). The germline V and J ends were trimmed by 2 bases and 2 bases, with 16 bases remaining between them. Germline V lookup: CDR1 MNHNS, CDR2 SASEGT. The CDR3 is 16 amino acids.

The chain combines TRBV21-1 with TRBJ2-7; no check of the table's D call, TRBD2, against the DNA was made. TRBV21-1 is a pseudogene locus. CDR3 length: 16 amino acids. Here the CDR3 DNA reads TGTGCCAGCAGCACCTATGGGCGGGGGAGCTCCTACGAGCAGTACTTC. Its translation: CASSTYGRGSSYEQYF.

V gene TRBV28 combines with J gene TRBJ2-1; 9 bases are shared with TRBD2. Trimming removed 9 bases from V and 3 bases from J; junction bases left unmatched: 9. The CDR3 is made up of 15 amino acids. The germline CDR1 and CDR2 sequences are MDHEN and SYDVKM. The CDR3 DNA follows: TGTGCCAGTTCCCCGGTAGCGGGAGTCTACAATGAGCAGTTCTTC. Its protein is CASSPVAGVYNEQFF.

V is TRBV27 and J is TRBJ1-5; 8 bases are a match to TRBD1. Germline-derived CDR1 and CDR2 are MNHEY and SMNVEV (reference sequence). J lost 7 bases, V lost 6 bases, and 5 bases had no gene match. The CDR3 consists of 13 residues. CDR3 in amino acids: CASSQGAVQPQHF. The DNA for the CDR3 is TGTGCCAGCAGCCAGGGGGCCGTACAGCCCCAGCATTTT.

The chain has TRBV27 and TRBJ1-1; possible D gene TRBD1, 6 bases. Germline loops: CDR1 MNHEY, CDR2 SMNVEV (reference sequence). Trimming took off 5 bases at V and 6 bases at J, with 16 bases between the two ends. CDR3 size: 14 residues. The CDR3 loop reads CASSPQGVSAEAFF. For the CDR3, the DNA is TGTGCCAGCAGTCCACAGGGTGTGAGCGCTGAAGCTTTCTTT.

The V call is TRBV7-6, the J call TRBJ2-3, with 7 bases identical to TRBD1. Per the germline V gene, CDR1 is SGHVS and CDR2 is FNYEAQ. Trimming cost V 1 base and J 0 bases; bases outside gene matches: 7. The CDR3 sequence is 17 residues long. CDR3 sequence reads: CASSLVSTGSSTDTQYF. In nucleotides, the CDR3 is TGTGCCAGCAGCTTAGTCTCGACAGGGAGTAGCACAGATACGCAGTATTTT.

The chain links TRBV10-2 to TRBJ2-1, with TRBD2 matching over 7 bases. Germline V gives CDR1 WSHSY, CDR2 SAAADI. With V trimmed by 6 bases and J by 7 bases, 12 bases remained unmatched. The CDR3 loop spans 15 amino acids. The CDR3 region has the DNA TGCGCCAGCAGGGACGTGACTAGCTTAAAGAATGAGCAGTTCTTC. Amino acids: CASRDVTSLKNEQFF.

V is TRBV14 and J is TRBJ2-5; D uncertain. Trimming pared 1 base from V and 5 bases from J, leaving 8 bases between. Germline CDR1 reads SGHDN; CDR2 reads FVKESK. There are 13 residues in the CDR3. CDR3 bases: TGTGCCAGCAGCCAAGTAGGGTCTGAGACCCAGTACTTC. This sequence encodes CASSQVGSETQYF.

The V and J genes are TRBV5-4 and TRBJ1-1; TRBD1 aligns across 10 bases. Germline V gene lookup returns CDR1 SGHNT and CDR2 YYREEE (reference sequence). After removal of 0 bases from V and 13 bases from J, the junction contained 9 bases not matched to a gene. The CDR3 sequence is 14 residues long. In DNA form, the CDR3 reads TGTGCCAGCAGCTTGGGGGGGACAGGGGCCCGGTATTTCTTT. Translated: CASSLGGTGARYFF.

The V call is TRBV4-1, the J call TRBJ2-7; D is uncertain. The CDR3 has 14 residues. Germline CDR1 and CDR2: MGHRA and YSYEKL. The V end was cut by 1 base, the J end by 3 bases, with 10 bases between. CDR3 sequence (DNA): TGCGCCAGCAGCCAAGGGTGGTTTAGCTACGAGCAGTACTTC. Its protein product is CASSQGWFSYEQYF.

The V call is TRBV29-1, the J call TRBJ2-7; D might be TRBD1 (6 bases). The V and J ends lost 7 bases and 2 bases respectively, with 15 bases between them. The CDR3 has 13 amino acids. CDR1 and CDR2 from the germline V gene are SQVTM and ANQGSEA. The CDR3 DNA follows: TGCAGCGCCGGGACAAGTAAAGCCTACGAGCAGTACTTC. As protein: CSAGTSKAYEQYF.

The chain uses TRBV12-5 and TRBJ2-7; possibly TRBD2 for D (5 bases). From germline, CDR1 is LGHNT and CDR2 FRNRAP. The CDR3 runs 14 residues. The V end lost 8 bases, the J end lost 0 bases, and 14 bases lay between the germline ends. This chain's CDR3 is CASHLAGSSYEQYF. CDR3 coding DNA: TGTGCTAGTCACTTGGCGGGTAGCTCCTACGAGCAGTACTTC.

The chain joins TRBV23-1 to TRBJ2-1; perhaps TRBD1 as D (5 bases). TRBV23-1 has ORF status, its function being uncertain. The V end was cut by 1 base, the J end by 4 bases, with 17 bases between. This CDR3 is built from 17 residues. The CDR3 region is CASSQFRNRRKYNEQFF. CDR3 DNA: TGCGCCAGCAGTCAATTCCGGAACAGGAGAAAATACAATGAGCAGTTCTTC.